The sample holds a few counts of the clone carrying this T cell receptor beta chain. What it recognizes is unknown. Germline CDR1 LNHDA, CDR2 SQIVND (reference sequence). The V end lost 1 base, the J end lost 1 base, and 7 bases lay between the germline ends. The CDR3 has 14 residues. These data are taken from a study of blood T cells in healthy people across ages. Findings and caveats of the study: More naive CD4+ cells and higher diversity marked long-lived donors relative to aged donors. Unsorted PBMCs blocked a conclusive comparison of naive and antigen-experienced cells.

The use of a sample-barcoded 5' primer and a J-beta primer mix characterized a second PCR of roughly 6 to 11 cycles. Via MiXCR, TCRdb re-called the 5' RACE reads, giving one row per CDR3 protein. The sample shows about a million distinct CDR3 sequences, around 48% of them seen only once. The genes are TRBV19 and TRBJ1-1, with no clear D. Sequencing used blood. The sequence came from a man aged 25-40 years in good health. The chain's CDR3 is CASSIGQENTEAFF. Here the CDR3 DNA reads TGTGCCAGTAGTATAGGGCAGGAGAACACTGAAGCTTTCTTT. The variable domain in full, with the rest retrieved from reference TRBV19 and TRBJ1-1, is DGGITQSPKYLFRKEGQNVTLSCEQNLNHDAMYWYRQDPGQGLRLIYYSQIVNDFQKGDIAEGYSVSREKKESFPLTVTSAQKNPTAFYLCASSIGQENTEAFFGQGTRLTVV.